A single sample gave rise to the 17 T cell receptor beta chains below, sequenced in a study of cytomegalovirus exposure and HLA in healthy donors. Clones were read by immunoSEQ multiplex PCR, and TCRdb kept only the in-frame ones, dropping some. The sample gives some 160,000 clones, 70% to 90% of which show up once; approximately 3% is in the top ten. Sequenced input: PBMCs. The source is a man between 18 and 29 years old in good health and CMV-seronegative.

This chain joins TRBV6-6 and TRBJ1-1; 9 nucleotides match TRBD1. The CDR3 loop spans 14 amino acids. Trimming took 6 bases from V and 1 from J; bases not matched to a gene: 3. Germline CDR1 reads MNHNY; CDR2 reads SVGAGI (reference sequence). The CDR3 coding sequence is TGTGCCAGCAGCATGGGACAGGGGAACACTGAAGCTTTCTTT. It encodes CASSMGQGNTEAFF.

The chain recombines TRBV6-5 with TRBJ2-7; TRBD2 might be the D (6 bases). Germline V gene sequence: CDR1 MNHEY, CDR2 SVGAGI. V was shortened by 5 bases and J by 2 bases, with 10 bases between the two germline ends. This CDR3 spans 13 amino acids. The chain's CDR3 is CASSREFTYEQYF. CDR3 nucleotide sequence: TGTGCCAGCAGTCGGGAGTTTACCTACGAGCAGTACTTC.

At least ten counts were recorded for this clone. The chain links TRBV19 to TRBJ1-1, with D possibly matching TRBD1 (5 bases). Germline CDR1 and CDR2: LNHDA and SQIVND (reference sequence). Trimming removed 7 bases from V and 4 bases from J, with 10 bases in between. The CDR3 length is 12 residues. DNA of the CDR3: TGTGCCAGTATTGCCGGGGGCACTGAAGCTTTCTTT. This gives the protein CASIAGGTEAFF.

The gene calls are TRBV19 and TRBJ1-1, with D unclear. V was clipped by 6 bases and J by 1 base, with 18 bases between them. There are 16 residues in the CDR3. Germline CDR1 reads LNHDA; CDR2 reads SQIVND (reference sequence). CDR3 amino acids: CASSPSEGSWNTEAFF. The DNA of the CDR3 is TGTGCCAGTAGCCCTTCAGAAGGGAGTTGGAACACTGAAGCTTTCTTT.

The chain employs TRBV7-8 and TRBJ2-2; 7 positions match TRBD2. V gave up 5 bases and J gave up 3 bases; unmatched junction bases: 12. CDR1 is SGHVS and CDR2 is FQNEAQ in the germline V gene. The CDR3 is made up of 17 amino acids. CDR3 nucleotides: TGTGCCAGCAGCGCCCGACTAGCCCTAGACGACACCGGGGAGCTGTTTTTT. Residues: CASSARLALDDTGELFF.

This clone was observed a single time. This rearrangement joins TRBV5-4 to TRBJ1-4, with D perhaps matching TRBD1 (5 bases). V was trimmed by 4 bases and J by 4 bases, leaving 14 bases between them. CDR1 is SGHNT and CDR2 is YYREEE in the germline V gene (reference sequence). The CDR3 loop spans 15 amino acids. This chain's CDR3 is CASSAGGGINEKLFF. CDR3 sequence (DNA): TGTGCCAGCAGCGCCGGGGGAGGAATTAATGAAAAACTGTTTTTT.

V is TRBV27 and J is TRBJ2-1, with D possibly being TRBD1 (6 bases). Germline V gene lookup returns CDR1 MNHEY and CDR2 SMNVEV (reference sequence). V dropped 5 bases and J dropped 0 bases, with 11 bases sitting between them. This CDR3 is built from 15 residues. CDR3 region: CASSPGESSYNEQFF. In nucleotides, the CDR3 is TGTGCCAGCAGTCCAGGGGAAAGCTCCTACAATGAGCAGTTCTTC.

The CDR3 region is CASTVQVGRNNEQFF. In nucleotides, the CDR3 is TGTGCCAGTACCGTACAGGTCGGGAGGAACAATGAGCAGTTCTTC. The gene calls are TRBV19 and TRBJ2-1; 7 positions agree with TRBD2. In germline, CDR1 is LNHDA, CDR2 SQIVND (reference sequence). After removal of 7 bases from V and 5 bases from J, the junction contained 11 bases not matched to a gene. This CDR3 is built from 15 residues.

The genes are TRBV4-1 and TRBJ1-1; 9 bases fit TRBD1. This CDR3 has 17 residues. With V trimmed by 2 bases and J by 0 bases, 7 bases remained unmatched. Germline-derived CDR1 and CDR2 are MGHRA and YSYEKL. The CDR3 is CASSQPIGTGMNTEAFF. Here the CDR3 DNA reads TGCGCCAGCAGCCAACCGATCGGGACAGGGATGAACACTGAAGCTTTCTTT.

The chain joins TRBV30 to TRBJ1-5, with D hard to call. V was pared by 4 bases and J by 4 bases, with 11 bases between. CDR1 and CDR2 (germline): GTSNPN, SVGIG (reference sequence). The CDR3 length is 13 residues. The CDR3 protein is CAWNTEANQPQHF. The CDR3 DNA sequence: TGTGCCTGGAATACAGAAGCAAATCAGCCCCAGCATTTT.

The rearrangement uses TRBV30 and TRBJ1-6; 7 nucleotides match TRBD1. With V trimmed by 5 bases and J by 9 bases, 10 bases remained unmatched. This CDR3 comprises 14 residues. CDR1 and CDR2 (germline): GTSNPN, SVGIG (reference sequence). CDR3 coding DNA: TGTGCCTGGGGATCACAGGGGTCGGGTTCACCCCTCCACTTT. Translated: CAWGSQGSGSPLHF.

The V and J genes are TRBV18 and TRBJ2-7, with 7 bases lining up with TRBD2. Germline CDR1 is KGHSH and CDR2 is LQKENI. The CDR3 is 16 amino acids. CDR3 sequence (DNA): TGTGCCAGCTCGCCACCGGGGGGAGGACTACCCTACGAGCAGTACGTC. It translates to CASSPPGGGLPYEQYV.

The rearrangement links TRBV5-4 to TRBJ1-2, with TRBD1 as a possible D gene (5 bases). This CDR3 is built from 15 residues. V lost 7 bases and J 5 bases, leaving 21 bases between the germline ends. Germline CDR1 SGHNT, CDR2 YYREEE (reference sequence). The CDR3 reads CASGPRDGGLYGYTF. As DNA, the CDR3 is TGTGCCAGCGGCCCCCGGGACGGGGGACTATATGGCTACACCTTC.

V is TRBV25-1 and J is TRBJ2-2; 8 bases are a match to TRBD2. Germline CDR1 reads MGHDK; CDR2 reads SYGVNS. V gave up 5 bases and J gave up 6 bases; unmatched junction bases: 11. The CDR3 sequence is 16 residues long. CDR3 amino acids: CASSPLAGGRPGELFF. In DNA form, the CDR3 reads TGTGCCAGCAGTCCCCTGGCGGGGGGCCGACCCGGGGAGCTGTTTTTT.

The rearrangement joins TRBV12-5 to TRBJ2-1; TRBD1 aligns across 9 bases. Trimming took 6 bases from V and 5 from J; bases not matched to a gene: 20. The CDR3 is made up of 19 amino acids. The V gene's germline CDR1 is LGHNT and CDR2 FRNRAP. CDR3 region: CASGLVFGGPGTGNNEQFF. CDR3 nucleotide sequence: TGTGCTAGTGGCCTTGTATTCGGGGGTCCCGGGACAGGGAACAATGAGCAGTTCTTC.

The CDR3 here is CSVESSQETQYF. CDR3 in DNA: TGCAGCGTTGAATCGTCCCAAGAGACCCAGTACTTC. The V call is TRBV29-1, the J call TRBJ2-5; D gene uncertain. Germline V gene lookup returns CDR1 SQVTM and CDR2 ANQGSEA. Trimming removed 2 bases from V and 1 base from J, with 5 bases in between. The CDR3 runs 12 residues. Full variable domain (outside the CDR3, taken from reference TRBV29-1 and TRBJ2-5): SAVISQKPSRDICQRGTSLTIQCQVDSQVTMMFWYRQQPGQSLTLIATANQGSEATYESGFVIDKFPISRPNLTFSTLTVSNMSPEDSSIYLCSVESSQETQYFGPGTRLLVL.

This chain joins TRBV10-2 and TRBJ1-5; 9 positions match TRBD1. The germline V gene has CDR1 WSHSY and CDR2 SAAADI. The CDR3 sequence is 17 residues long. The V and J ends lost 4 bases and 3 bases, in that order; junction bases with no gene match: 10. The CDR3 region has the DNA TGCGCCAGCAGTGGAGGGACAGGGATTGGGCTCAATCAGCCCCAGCATTTT. Translating it yields CASSGGTGIGLNQPQHF.